This entry is about one T cell receptor beta chain. Its antigen is unknown. The CDR3 has 16 residues. CDR1 and CDR2 from the germline V gene are ENHRY and SYGVKD. The J segment lost 3 bases and the V segment lost 0 bases, leaving 4 bases of the junction unmatched. If no ophthalmopathy progression occurred within 18 months, Graves' hyperthyroidism was stable. Patients aged 18 to 65 with hyperthyroidism were newly diagnosed, with duration under 2 months. These data come from a study of T cells in Graves' hyperthyroidism and ophthalmopathy. Whole-study context: Before treatment of any kind, peripheral blood was taken at initial diagnosis.

Amplification targeted TCR beta CDR3 regions from RNA transcripts. The HTBI primer set served for first-round RT-PCR of the TCR CDR3. One entry per CDR3 protein results from TCRdb running MiXCR on the multiplex PCR reads. The table shows about 620,000 distinct CDR3 sequences, with 15% to 20% occurring only once. Study findings and constraints: Most clonotypes expanded in the thyroid (above 0.001) were also present in blood.

This receptor was identified in a woman in her twenties or thirties with Graves' hyperthyroidism. Sequences were obtained from blood. The chain recombines TRBV10-3 with TRBJ1-5; 8 positions match TRBD1. CDR3 DNA: TGTGCCATCAGTGAGTCAAGACAGGGGATCAATCAGCCCCAGCATTTT. Its translation: CAISESRQGINQPQHF.